This T cell receptor beta chain comes out of a study of T cell responses to AZD1222 COVID-19 vaccine. General study results and limits: The reported proportion of spike-specific TCRs targeting unmutated variant regions was nearly half. Regions 160-218 and 743-854 dominated among vaccine-associated CD4 TCRs spanning spike.

In regard to this clone: Its specificity is not known.

Using immunoSEQ multiplex PCR, the repertoire was profiled, and TCRdb retains in-frame clones only, with some absent. The top ten hold 4.5% to 6.5% of the sample, which has approximately 140,000 clones, approximately 90% seen once. The starting material was peripheral blood, obtained on day 0 of AZD1222 vaccination. This TCR was sampled from an adult in good health.

CDR3 DNA sequence: TGTGCCACCAGCTCCCAGGCGGTGTATATGAACACTGAAGCTTTCTTT. Translation gives CATSSQAVYMNTEAFF. The rearrangement joins TRBV15 to TRBJ1-1; D is ambiguous. V lost 5 bases and J lost 0, with 16 bases in between. Germline assignment: CDR1 LNHNV and CDR2 YYDKDF (reference sequence). There are 16 residues in the CDR3.